Shown below are 28 T cell receptor beta chains from a single sample sequenced in a study of identical twins. TCRdb recomputed calls from the 5' RACE reads with MiXCR, one row per CDR3 protein. The repertoire holds 1.5 million to 2 million distinct CDR3 sequences, with under 35% as singletons. The sequenced material came from cord blood. These receptors all come from a newborn girl in good health.

The table lists this clonotype with a few counts. The chain joins TRBV13 to TRBJ2-1, with a possible D match to TRBD2 (6 bases). This CDR3 region has 16 residues. Germline-derived CDR1 and CDR2 are PRHDT and FYEKMQ (reference sequence). Trimming removed 4 bases at V and 0 bases at J, with 13 bases between. This chain's CDR3 is CASSSWTGSSYNEQFF. In DNA, the CDR3 is TGTGCCAGCAGCTCCTGGACCGGGAGCTCCTACAATGAGCAGTTCTTC.

This rearrangement joins TRBV6-1 to TRBJ1-2; D gene ambiguous. V was shortened by 4 bases and J by 2 bases, with 11 bases between the two germline ends. Germline V lookup: CDR1 MNHNS, CDR2 SASEGT. This CDR3 has 14 amino acids. The CDR3 nucleotides are TGTGCCAGCAGTGTGGAGACGGCCAACTATGGCTACACCTTC. Its translation: CASSVETANYGYTF.

The sample holds a few counts of this clonotype. The chain couples TRBV28 to TRBJ2-1, with D possibly being TRBD2 (5 bases). The CDR3 sequence is 13 residues long. Trimming cost V 0 bases and J 7 bases, with 7 bases left between them. The germline V gene has CDR1 MDHEN and CDR2 SYDVKM. For the CDR3, the DNA is TGTGCCAGCAGTTTATGGAGCGGAAATGAGCAGTTCTTC. Translated, it gives CASSLWSGNEQFF.

There are many counts of this clonotype. The J gene is TRBJ2-1, the V gene TRBV4-1; unclear D gene. The V gene's germline CDR1 is MGHRA and CDR2 YSYEKL. This CDR3 is built from 14 residues. The V gene lost 2 bases and the J gene lost 6 bases, with 11 bases spanning the gap. The CDR3 region is CASSQPRLGNEQFF. The CDR3 DNA is TGCGCCAGCAGCCAACCAAGACTGGGCAATGAGCAGTTCTTC.

This clonotype was observed a few times. This chain uses TRBV12-3 or TRBV12-4 with TRBJ2-3; 11 bases fit TRBD2. The J segment lost 4 bases and the V segment lost 4 bases, leaving 4 bases of the junction unmatched. This CDR3 comprises 15 residues. As DNA, the CDR3 is TGTGCCAGCAGTTCGACTAGCGGGACCCCAGATACGCAGTATTTT. It encodes CASSSTSGTPDTQYF.

This clonotype has just a few counts. The chain carries TRBV27 and TRBJ2-2; D may be TRBD2 (5 bases). CDR1 is MNHEY and CDR2 is SMNVEV in the germline V gene (reference sequence). V lost 6 bases and J lost 3, with 14 bases in between. This CDR3 comprises 15 residues. The CDR3 loop reads CASSQTGLHTGELFF. CDR3 sequence (DNA): TGTGCCAGCAGCCAAACCGGACTCCACACCGGGGAGCTGTTTTTT.

This clonotype was counted only a few times. The rearrangement links TRBV10-3 to TRBJ2-5; 7 bases line up with TRBD1. CDR3 length: 14 residues. J was trimmed by 0 bases and V by 8 bases; bases with no gene match: 6. Germline V gene lookup returns CDR1 ENHRY and CDR2 SYGVKD. CDR3 nucleotide sequence: TGTGCCATCGGCCTGGGACAGCACCAAGAGACCCAGTACTTC. Its protein is CAIGLGQHQETQYF.

A few counts support this clonotype. The J gene is TRBJ1-5, the V gene TRBV4-1, with 8 bases lining up with TRBD1. V was pared by 3 bases and J by 1 base, with 5 bases of the junction left unmatched. Looked up from germline, CDR1 is MGHRA and CDR2 is YSYEKL. The CDR3 runs 16 residues. CDR3 coding DNA: TGCGCCAGCAGCCAGCCTCGACAGGGGAGCAATCAGCCCCAGCATTTT. Residues: CASSQPRQGSNQPQHF.

This rearrangement joins TRBV29-1 to TRBJ2-7; D is ambiguous. CDR1 SQVTM and CDR2 ANQGSEA come from the germline V gene. With 2 bases removed from V and 2 bases from J, the gap between germline ends came to 7 bases. This CDR3 has 12 amino acids. The CDR3 sequence: CSVESFPYEQYF. CDR3 nucleotide sequence: TGCAGCGTTGAATCCTTCCCCTACGAGCAGTACTTC.

This clonotype showed up many times. This chain links TRBV6-1 with TRBJ2-3, with 9 positions matching TRBD1. Looked up from germline, CDR1 is MNHNS and CDR2 is SASEGT. J gave up 0 bases and V 4 bases, and 2 bases lay outside the gene matches. CDR3 length: 15 residues. The CDR3 reads CASSVGTGSTDTQYF. CDR3 coding DNA: TGTGCCAGCAGTGTAGGGACAGGGAGCACAGATACGCAGTATTTT.

This clonotype showed up just a few times. This sequence joins TRBV5-6 and TRBJ2-5; D is unclear. The CDR3 runs to 13 residues. Germline V gives CDR1 SGHDT, CDR2 YYEEEE. Trimming removed 4 bases from V and 1 base from J, with 8 bases in between. CDR3 coding DNA: TGTGCCAGCAGCCCAAAGACCCAAGAGACCCAGTACTTC. Protein sequence: CASSPKTQETQYF.

The chain links TRBV15 to TRBJ2-1; D tentatively fits TRBD1 or TRBD2 (5 bases each). The germline V and J ends were trimmed by 2 bases and 9 bases, with 17 bases remaining between them. The CDR3 spans 15 residues. CDR1 and CDR2 (germline): LNHNV, YYDKDF (reference sequence). DNA of the CDR3: TGTGCCACCAGCAGAAATAAGGGGTTGAGGGGTGAGCAGTTCTTC. This sequence encodes CATSRNKGLRGEQFF. The whole variable domain, filled in from reference TRBV15 and TRBJ2-1, reads DAMVIQNPRYQVTQFGKPVTLSCSQTLNHNVMYWYQQKSSQAPKLLFHYYDKDFNNEADTPDNFQSRRPNTSFCFLDIRSPGLGDTAMYLCATSRNKGLRGEQFFGPGTRLTVL.

This clonotype has more than one count but fewer than ten. The V and J genes are TRBV5-1 and TRBJ2-7; 10 bases line up with TRBD2. The CDR3 covers 17 residues. In germline, CDR1 is SGHRS, CDR2 YFSETQ. Trimming cost V 0 bases and J 4 bases; bases outside gene matches: 10. This CDR3 reads CASSLGGLADQFYEQYF. Here the CDR3 DNA reads TGCGCCAGCAGCTTGGGTGGACTAGCGGACCAATTTTACGAGCAGTACTTC.

The chain couples TRBV4-2 to TRBJ1-2; 8 bases agree with TRBD1. Germline values: CDR1 LGHNA, CDR2 YNFKEQ. This CDR3 region has 17 residues. With V trimmed by 0 bases and J by 4 bases, 10 bases remained unmatched. The CDR3 loop is CASSQDPLDRGSYGYTF. CDR3 DNA: TGTGCCAGCAGCCAAGACCCGCTTGACAGGGGATCCTATGGCTACACCTTC.

The chain has TRBV20-1 and TRBJ2-4; 9 bases match TRBD1. The last part of the DNA fits TRBJ2-7 better; the J call may be wrong. Per the germline V gene, CDR1 is DFQATT and CDR2 is SNEGSKA (reference sequence). The CDR3 has 12 residues. This chain's CDR3 is CSSGQGGYEQYF. Here the CDR3 DNA reads TGCAGCTCGGGACAGGGAGGCTACGAGCAGTACTTC.

The chain combines TRBV4-2 with TRBJ1-3; D remains unclear. V lost 3 bases, J lost 0 bases, and 0 bases lay in between. This CDR3 region has 12 residues. The germline gives CDR1 LGHNA, CDR2 YNFKEQ. CDR3 loop: CASSHSGNTIYF. The CDR3, as DNA: TGTGCCAGCAGCCACTCTGGAAACACCATATATTTT.

The chain combines TRBV7-8 with TRBJ2-1, with 16 bases fitting TRBD2. Trimming removed 2 bases from V and 4 bases from J; junction bases left unmatched: 11. The V gene's germline CDR1 is SGHVS and CDR2 FQNEAQ. There are 20 residues in the CDR3. In DNA, the CDR3 is TGTGCCAGCAGCTTAATTGCGCGGGGACTAGCGGGAGGGCCTTACAATGAGCAGTTCTTC. It translates to CASSLIARGLAGGPYNEQFF.

This clonotype was observed a single time. V is TRBV19 and J is TRBJ1-1, with D unclear. The CDR3 is made up of 11 amino acids. The V gene lost 5 bases and the J gene lost 6 bases, with 7 bases spanning the gap. Germline CDR1 reads LNHDA; CDR2 reads SQIVND (reference sequence). CDR3 in DNA: TGTGCCAGTAGTGACCGGGCTGAAGCTTTCTTT. Encoded protein: CASSDRAEAFF.

V is TRBV12-5 and J is TRBJ2-3; D uncertain. The CDR3 is made up of 15 amino acids. The germline gives CDR1 LGHNT, CDR2 FRNRAP. The ends were cut back, 5 bases at V and 3 bases at J, with 15 bases in the middle. The CDR3: CASGPRLCQTDTQYF. CDR3 sequence (DNA): TGTGCTAGTGGTCCGCGTTTGTGCCAGACAGATACGCAGTATTTT. The whole variable domain, remainder taken from reference TRBV12-5 and TRBJ2-3, is DARVTQTPRHKVTEMGQEVTMRCQPILGHNTVFWYRQTMMQGLELLAYFRNRAPLDDSGMPKDRFSAEMPDATLATLKIQPSEPRDSAVYFCASGPRLCQTDTQYFGPGTRLTVL.

This clonotype has a handful of counts. This rearrangement joins TRBV10-3 to TRBJ1-1; D is undetermined. The CDR3 totals 13 residues. Trimming stripped 3 bases from V and 0 bases from J, with 5 bases between. Germline V gives CDR1 ENHRY, CDR2 SYGVKD. CDR3 nucleotides: TGTGCCATCAGTGAATTTTTGAACACTGAAGCTTTCTTT. Its protein is CAISEFLNTEAFF.

This clonotype was counted a few times. The rearrangement links TRBV20-1 to TRBJ2-7; 9 positions match TRBD1. The V gene's germline CDR1 is DFQATT and CDR2 SNEGSKA (reference sequence). The trim removed 3 bases at V and 6 bases at J, leaving 9 bases unmatched. The length of the CDR3 is 14 residues. CDR3 bases: TGCAGTGCTAGTCCTCCGGGACAGGGTGGCGAGCAGTACTTC. It translates to CSASPPGQGGEQYF.

V is TRBV20-1 and J is TRBJ2-7; possibly TRBD1 for D (6 bases). Per germline, CDR1 DFQATT and CDR2 SNEGSKA (reference sequence). This CDR3 contains 13 residues. V lost 5 bases, J lost 0 bases, and 11 bases lay in between. CDR3: CSAVDRSSYEQYF. For the CDR3, the DNA is TGCAGTGCTGTCGACAGGAGCTCCTACGAGCAGTACTTC.

The V and J genes are TRBV7-9 and TRBJ2-3; TRBD2 agrees at 12 bases. The CDR3 runs 19 residues. Per germline, CDR1 SEHNR and CDR2 FQNEAQ (reference sequence). Trimming removed 5 bases from V and 5 bases from J; junction bases left unmatched: 17. CDR3 DNA sequence: TGTGCCAGCAGCCCGAAGCCGGCTAGCGGGAGGGCTTTTGGAGATACGCAGTATTTT. Its translation is CASSPKPASGRAFGDTQYF.

This chain joins TRBV20-1 and TRBJ2-1; 15 bases match TRBD2. CDR1 and CDR2 (germline): DFQATT, SNEGSKA (reference sequence). The CDR3 contains 17 residues. The V segment lost 6 bases and the J segment 7 bases; nucleotides outside the gene matches: 13. The CDR3 DNA reads TGCAGTGCCCATGGCCGGACTAGCGGGAGGGCCGTGAATGAGCAGTTCTTC. It translates to CSAHGRTSGRAVNEQFF.

This sequence joins TRBV2 and TRBJ1-2; TRBD1 is a possible D gene (5 bases). The CDR3 is 14 residues long. CDR1 is SNHLY and CDR2 is FYNNEI in the germline V gene. V lost 4 bases to trimming and J lost 4 bases, with 13 bases between them. The CDR3 region has the DNA TGTGCCAGCAGTGGTAAGGGGATAAGCTATGGCTACACCTTC. It is translated as CASSGKGISYGYTF.

There are a few counts of this clonotype. The V and J genes are TRBV29-1 and TRBJ2-7, with D possibly TRBD1 on 7 matching bases. The ends were cut back, 3 bases at V and 1 base at J, with 13 bases in the middle. CDR1 SQVTM and CDR2 ANQGSEA come from the germline V gene. The length of the CDR3 is 14 residues. The CDR3 reads CSVDGGGRSYEQYF. Here the CDR3 DNA reads TGCAGCGTTGATGGAGGGGGCCGGTCCTACGAGCAGTACTTC.

This clonotype was counted at least ten times. The chain joins TRBV10-3 to TRBJ2-3, with D tentatively TRBD2 (6 bases). Trimming shortened V by 6 bases and J by 0 bases, and 13 bases separated the two germline ends. The germline V gene has CDR1 ENHRY and CDR2 SYGVKD. The CDR3 sequence is 15 residues long. Here the CDR3 DNA reads TGTGCCATCAGGGGGGAGGCTCTTAGCACAGATACGCAGTATTTT. Translating it yields CAIRGEALSTDTQYF.

The table lists this clonotype with a few counts. The V and J genes are TRBV28 and TRBJ2-3; D is unresolved. Deletions cut 8 bases from V and 5 bases from J, with 8 bases between. The CDR3 spans 11 residues. CDR1 is MDHEN, CDR2 SYDVKM, per germline. Here the CDR3 reads CASLGRDTQYF. As DNA, the CDR3 is TGTGCCAGCCTTGGCCGAGATACGCAGTATTTT.